This TCR beta chain was captured in a study of shared clonotypes between healthy human individuals. The germline V gene encodes CDR1 SEHNR and CDR2 FQNEAQ (reference sequence). This CDR3 contains 15 residues. V was shortened by 1 base and J by 3 bases, with 13 bases between the two germline ends. The repertoire was sequenced with immunoSEQ multiplex PCR; TCRdb's copy has only in-frame clones and lacks some. This table has 630,000 or so clones, roughly 98% appearing once. CD45RO negativity and positive selection for CCR7 defined naive CD8 cells, a population that excluded terminally differentiated effector memory CD45RA+ cells.

This chain connects TRBV7-9 to TRBJ2-7; D may be TRBD2 (6 bases). The clonotype comes from a man aged 25-45 years in good health. Sequencing was performed on naive CD8+ T cells sorted from blood. The CDR3 bases are TGTGCCAGCAGCTTAGGTCTCGGGACTGACTACGAGCAGTACTTC. As protein: CASSLGLGTDYEQYF.